Listed below are T cell receptor beta chains from one sample, sequenced in a study of shared clonotypes between healthy human individuals. The table came from immunoSEQ multiplex PCR; TCRdb's copy has only in-frame clones and leaves some out. The profile shows millions of clones, more than 80% of them singletons. Sample: naive CD4+ T cells sorted from blood. These TCRs come from a man aged 18-30 years in good health. The CDR3 runs from the conserved cysteine through the conserved F or W. The D gene is left open where the match is weak. The size entry is marked missing in some rows and otherwise reads once, few, many or a size class.

d_call clone_size j_call v_call cdr3_aa cdr3_nt
NA NA TRBJ2-2 TRBV29-1 CSVAGNTGELFF TGCAGCGTTGCAGGGAACACCGGGGAGCTGTTTTTT
NA NA TRBJ1-4 TRBV7-9 CASSATTGPNEKLFF TGTGCCAGCAGCGCCACGACAGGTCCCAATGAAAAACTGTTTTTT
NA NA TRBJ1-4 TRBV4-1 CASSQDIGGPPNEKLFF TGCGCCAGCAGCCAAGACATCGGGGGGCCCCCTAATGAAAAACTGTTTTTT
TRBD1 NA TRBJ1-5 TRBV11-2 CASSPGGQPQHF TGTGCCAGCAGCCCAGGGGGTCAGCCCCAGCATTTT
NA NA TRBJ1-2 TRBV10-3 CAIRRGSNYGYTF TGTGCCATCAGGCGGGGGAGTAACTATGGCTACACCTTC
NA NA TRBJ2-3 TRBV6-6 CASSPRTVSTDTQYF TGTGCCAGCAGTCCTCGGACGGTTAGCACAGATACGCAGTATTTT
TRBD1 NA TRBJ2-3 TRBV2 CASRSTGVSTDTQYF TGTGCCAGCAGGTCCACAGGGGTTAGCACAGATACGCAGTATTTT
NA NA TRBJ1-1 TRBV9 CASSVEPNTEAFF TGTGCCAGCAGCGTAGAACCAAACACTGAAGCTTTCTTT
NA NA TRBJ2-1 TRBV7-2 CASSAPGPQQFF TGTGCCAGCAGCGCTCCGGGACCCCAACAGTTCTTC
NA NA TRBJ1-5 TRBV7-2 CASSRPGHSAAQPQHF TGTGCCAGCAGCCGACCGGGACACTCGGCGGCTCAGCCCCAGCATTTT
NA NA TRBJ2-7 TRBV6-5 CASSYSRGFEQYF TGTGCCAGCAGTTACTCGAGGGGGTTCGAGCAGTACTTC
TRBD1 NA TRBJ2-2 TRBV2 CASSQDGTALLGELFF TGTGCCAGCAGTCAGGACGGGACAGCATTGTTGGGGGAGCTGTTTTTT
NA NA TRBJ1-5 TRBV9 CASSRFWGAGQPQHF TGTGCCAGCAGCCGGTTCTGGGGGGCAGGTCAGCCCCAGCATTTT
NA NA TRBJ2-5 TRBV9 CASSDRGGKETQYF TGTGCCAGCAGCGACAGGGGAGGAAAAGAGACCCAGTACTTC
NA NA TRBJ1-1 TRBV4-1 CASSQVLGARSSEAFF TGCGCCAGCAGCCAAGTTCTGGGGGCGCGTAGTTCTGAAGCTTTCTTT
NA NA TRBJ2-4 TRBV19 CASSEKPENIQYF TGTGCCAGTAGTGAGAAGCCGGAAAACATTCAGTACTTC
TRBD1 once TRBJ2-1 TRBV10-3 CAISGSGTGVNEQFF TGTGCCATCAGTGGGTCCGGGACAGGGGTCAATGAGCAGTTCTTC
NA NA TRBJ2-7 TRBV18 CASSPDSASQYLQYF TGTGCCAGCTCACCCGACAGCGCCAGCCAATACTTGCAGTACTTC
NA NA TRBJ2-7 TRBV19 CASSISPTQVYEQYF TGTGCCAGTAGTATCAGCCCCACGCAGGTCTACGAGCAGTACTTC
NA NA TRBJ2-1 TRBV10-3 CAISQALHEQFF TGTGCCATCAGCCAGGCCCTCCATGAGCAGTTCTTC
NA once TRBJ1-1 TRBV29-1 CSVAGRMNTEAFF TGCAGCGTCGCGGGGCGGATGAACACTGAAGCTTTCTTT
NA NA TRBJ1-1 TRBV6-5 CASSLGGTSTEAFF TGTGCCAGCAGTTTAGGGGGTACCAGCACTGAAGCTTTCTTT
NA NA TRBJ1-6 TRBV6-6 CASSYSGGTYNSPLHF TGTGCCAGCAGTTACTCGGGGGGGACCTATAATTCACCCCTCCACTTT
NA NA TRBJ2-5 TRBV5-4 CASRPDLMETQYF TGTGCCAGCAGGCCGGACCTGATGGAGACCCAGTACTTC
TRBD1 NA TRBJ1-1 TRBV28 CASTEGTGRTEAFF TGTGCCAGCACCGAAGGGACAGGGCGAACTGAAGCTTTCTTT
NA NA TRBJ2-1 TRBV29-1 CSVESWSLNEQFF TGCAGCGTTGAATCGTGGTCCCTCAATGAGCAGTTCTTC
NA NA TRBJ2-3 TRBV27 CASSFPDSPVTDTQYF TGTGCCAGCAGTTTCCCGGACAGTCCCGTCACAGATACGCAGTATTTT
NA NA TRBJ1-5 TRBV19 CASSAESNQPQHF TGTGCCAGTAGTGCCGAGAGCAATCAGCCCCAGCATTTT
NA NA TRBJ2-1 TRBV30 CAWSVRHGSYNEQFF TGTGCCTGGAGTGTACGACACGGCTCCTACAATGAGCAGTTCTTC
TRBD1 NA TRBJ1-1 TRBV9 CASSLRQGACMNTEAFF TGTGCCAGCAGCTTACGACAGGGGGCCTGTATGAACACTGAAGCTTTCTTT
NA once TRBJ2-3 TRBV6-5 CASMGAGNTQYF TGTGCCAGCATGGGGGCGGGAAATACGCAGTATTTT
TRBD1 NA TRBJ2-7 TRBV4-1 CASSQDDRGNYEQYF TGCGCCAGCAGCCAGGACGACAGGGGAAACTACGAGCAGTACTTC
TRBD1 NA TRBJ1-1 TRBV18 CASSLGQGMSEAFF TGTGCCAGCTCACTGGGACAGGGGATGTCTGAAGCTTTCTTT
TRBD1 NA TRBJ2-5 TRBV10-3 CAISEGTGELETQYF TGTGCCATCAGTGAAGGGACAGGGGAATTAGAGACCCAGTACTTC
NA NA TRBJ1-4 TRBV10-1 CASSDNNEKLFF TGCGCCAGCAGTGACAATAATGAAAAACTGTTTTTT
NA NA TRBJ2-7 TRBV5-8 CASSLDRSYEQYF TGTGCCAGCAGCCTAGACAGATCCTACGAGCAGTACTTC
NA NA TRBJ1-4 TRBV2 CASSPDFNEKLFF TGTGCCAGCAGTCCCGACTTTAATGAAAAACTGTTTTTT
NA once TRBJ2-1 TRBV5-1 CASSLSQSYNEQFF TGCGCCAGCAGCTTGAGCCAGTCCTACAATGAGCAGTTCTTC
NA NA TRBJ1-5 TRBV15 CATSRAGWSNQPQHF TGTGCCACCAGCAGAGCAGGGTGGAGCAATCAGCCCCAGCATTTT
NA once TRBJ1-2 TRBV5-1 CASRGGDYGYTF TGCGCCAGTCGGGGGGGCGACTATGGCTACACCTTC
NA NA TRBJ1-5 TRBV30 CAWSEGKSNQPQHF TGTGCCTGGAGCGAGGGTAAGAGCAATCAGCCCCAGCATTTT
NA NA TRBJ1-4 TRBV10-3 CAIKEGPHNEKLFF TGTGCCATCAAGGAGGGGCCTCATAATGAAAAACTGTTTTTT
NA NA TRBJ2-5 TRBV4-1 CASSQLEVQETQYF TGCGCCAGCAGCCAGTTGGAGGTTCAAGAGACCCAGTACTTC
TRBD2 NA TRBJ2-2 TRBV10-3 CAITRGGTTNTGELFF TGTGCCATCACCCGGGGGGGGACCACGAACACCGGGGAGCTGTTTTTT
NA NA TRBJ2-2 TRBV5-4 CASSSPRGATNTGELFF TGTGCCAGCAGCTCCCCTCGAGGGGCGACGAACACCGGGGAGCTGTTTTTT
TRBD1 NA TRBJ1-6 TRBV6-1 CASSERPGGVGNSPLHF TGTGCCAGCAGTGAACGCCCAGGGGGGGTTGGGAATTCACCCCTCCACTTT
TRBD1 NA TRBJ2-7 TRBV30 CAWTGGKSYEQYF TGTGCCTGGACAGGGGGAAAATCCTACGAGCAGTACTTC
NA NA TRBJ2-1 TRBV27 CASSLKGASYNEQFF TGTGCCAGCAGTTTAAAGGGAGCCTCCTACAATGAGCAGTTCTTC
TRBD1 once TRBJ1-1 TRBV18 CASSPSTGGFTEAFF TGTGCCAGCTCACCATCGACAGGGGGCTTCACTGAAGCTTTCTTT
NA NA TRBJ2-7 TRBV5-1 CASSPGRGSYEQYF TGCGCCAGCAGCCCCGGCAGGGGCTCCTACGAGCAGTACTTC
TRBD1 NA TRBJ1-2 TRBV6-1 CASRDASTGVGGYTF TGTGCCAGCAGGGACGCCTCGACAGGGGTCGGTGGCTACACCTTC
NA NA TRBJ2-3 TRBV7-7 CASSLAYGGDTQYF TGTGCTAGCAGCTTAGCTTACGGGGGAGATACGCAGTATTTT